These 16 T cell receptor beta chains originate from one sample sequenced in a study of TIL therapy for anti-PD-1-resistant metastatic lung cancer. This was the immunoSEQ v3 assay. Repertoires were generated with immunoSEQ multiplex PCR, while TCRdb's copy carries only in-frame clones and drops some. Of about 36,000 clones listed, less than 85% are singletons. Time point: pre-treatment sample, taken before nivolumab and TIL therapy. The input for sequencing was blood, taken at baseline. The receptors shown here come from a person between 30 and 79 years old with non-small cell lung cancer.

This clone was seen once. The rearrangement uses TRBV6-6 and TRBJ2-3; D remains ambiguous. This CDR3 has 11 amino acids. V lost 5 bases and J lost 1, with 1 base in between. Germline CDR1 MNHNY, CDR2 SVGAGI (reference sequence). CDR3 DNA sequence: TGTGCCAGCAGTCGCACAGATACGCAGTATTTT. Its protein is CASSRTDTQYF.

The chain carries TRBV11-1 and TRBJ2-4, with 9 bases matching TRBD1. V dropped 6 bases and J dropped 7; count of bases not matched to a gene: 7. Looked up from germline, CDR1 is SGHAT and CDR2 is FQDESV (reference sequence). This CDR3 is built from 14 residues. The DNA of the CDR3 is TGTGCCAGCAGTCTTACCGACAGGGGGAACATTCAGTACTTC. It codes for CASSLTDRGNIQYF. The whole variable domain, filled in from reference TRBV11-1 and TRBJ2-4, reads EAEVAQSPRYKITEKSQAVAFWCDPISGHATLYWYRQILGQGPELLVQFQDESVVDDSQLPKDRFSAERLKGVDSTLKIQPAELGDSAMYLCASSLTDRGNIQYFGAGTRLSVL.

The chain joins TRBV7-8 to TRBJ2-3; D might be TRBD1 (5 bases). This CDR3 comprises 15 residues. The V end was cut by 5 bases, the J end by 8 bases, with 20 bases between. The germline CDR1 and CDR2 sequences are SGHVS and FQNEAQ. The CDR3 loop is CASSRYRPTGSTQYF. DNA for the CDR3: TGTGCCAGCAGCCGCTACAGGCCTACCGGGTCTACGCAGTATTTT.

The chain recombines TRBV5-6 with TRBJ1-2; D is undetermined. Germline V gene data show CDR1 as SGHDT and CDR2 as YYEEEE. This CDR3 is built from 14 residues. V was clipped by 4 bases and J by 2 bases, with 12 bases between them. This chain's CDR3 is CASSHAGSNYGYTF. CDR3 in DNA: TGTGCCAGCAGCCATGCGGGTTCCAACTATGGCTACACCTTC.

The gene calls are TRBV28 and TRBJ2-1, with TRBD2 identical over 12 bases. The junction had 8 bases not matched to a gene; V was cut back by 6 bases and J by 5 bases. The CDR3 consists of 16 residues. Looked up from germline, CDR1 is MDHEN and CDR2 is SYDVKM. CDR3 bases: TGTGCCAGCAGACCTATCCTAGCGGGAGGGAACAATGAGCAGTTCTTC. Amino acids: CASRPILAGGNNEQFF.

The gene calls are TRBV4-1 and TRBJ1-2; 9 bases are a match to TRBD1. The CDR3 is 15 amino acids. Germline-derived CDR1 and CDR2 are MGHRA and YSYEKL. The trim removed 4 bases at V and 0 bases at J, leaving 3 bases unmatched. CDR3 nucleotides: TGCGCCAGCAGCCCTGGACAGGGGCCTAACTATGGCTACACCTTC. As protein: CASSPGQGPNYGYTF.

CDR3: CASTKNRDRDYNEQFF. For the CDR3, the DNA is TGTGCCAGCACCAAAAACCGGGACAGGGACTACAATGAGCAGTTCTTC. The chain carries TRBV11-2 and TRBJ2-1; 9 nucleotides align to TRBD1. J was trimmed by 3 bases and V by 7 bases; bases with no gene match: 10. Germline CDR1 and CDR2: SGHAT and FQNNGV. This CDR3 is built from 16 residues.

The chain's CDR3 is CASSHGLAGGRDTDTQYF. The CDR3 DNA is TGTGCCAGCAGCCATGGACTAGCGGGGGGCCGCGACACAGATACGCAGTATTTT. The genes are TRBV6-4 and TRBJ2-3; 14 nucleotides align to TRBD2. The CDR3 is 18 amino acids. Germline V gene sequence: CDR1 MRHNA, CDR2 SNTAGT. V was clipped by 6 bases and J by 2 bases; unmatched bases: 10.

A single count supports this clone. V gene TRBV28 combines with J gene TRBJ1-3; 9 bases fit TRBD1. The CDR3 runs 15 residues. The V gene end was trimmed by 5 bases and the J gene end by 4 bases; junction bases not matched to a gene: 6. Germline assignment: CDR1 MDHEN and CDR2 SYDVKM. CDR3 DNA sequence: TGTGCCAGCAGTGTACAGGGGGCATCGGGAAACACCATATATTTT. Protein product: CASSVQGASGNTIYF.

This clone was detected a few times. The chain recombines TRBV7-9 with TRBJ1-6; D gene unclear. Between the trimmed V and J ends, which lost 6 bases and 6 bases, there was a span of 12 bases. Germline-derived CDR1 and CDR2 are SEHNR and FQNEAQ (reference sequence). CDR3 length: 14 amino acids. DNA of the CDR3: TGTGCCAGCAGACTCTGGGAACTTAATTCACCCCTCCACTTT. Protein product: CASRLWELNSPLHF. The whole variable domain, remainder taken from reference TRBV7-9 and TRBJ1-6, is DTGVSQNPRHKITKRGQNVTFRCDPISEHNRLYWYRQTLGQGPEFLTYFQNEAQLEKSRLLSDRFSAERPKGSFSTLEIQRTEQGDSAMYLCASRLWELNSPLHFGNGTRLTVT.

This chain links TRBV1 with TRBJ2-7; the DNA was not used to check the table's D call, TRBD2. TRBV1 is labeled a pseudogene. The CDR3 totals 12 residues. This CDR3 is CTSSQVRGVLYF. The CDR3 coding sequence is TGCACCAGCAGCCAAGTTCGGGGGGTTCTGTACTTC.

The chain carries TRBV27 and TRBJ2-7; 7 nucleotides agree with TRBD1. The CDR3 totals 13 residues. CDR1 and CDR2 (germline): MNHEY, SMNVEV (reference sequence). Losses at the gene ends were 4 bases for V and 3 bases for J; bases not matched to a gene: 3. The CDR3 region is CASSSRQGYEQYF. Here the CDR3 DNA reads TGTGCCAGCAGTTCCCGACAGGGCTACGAGCAGTACTTC.

This clone was observed a few times. The rearrangement uses TRBV6-6 and TRBJ2-7; D ambiguous. Germline V CDR1 and CDR2: MNHNY, SVGAGI (reference sequence). V lost 6 bases and J 3 bases, leaving 9 bases between the germline ends. The CDR3 length is 12 residues. The CDR3 reads CASSQNRYEQYF. In nucleotides, the CDR3 is TGTGCCAGCAGCCAGAACCGCTACGAGCAGTACTTC.

The chain has TRBV4-1 and TRBJ2-1; D unresolved. V was trimmed by 4 bases and J by 7 bases, leaving 14 bases between them. The germline gives CDR1 MGHRA, CDR2 YSYEKL. The CDR3 extends over 14 amino acids. CDR3 loop: CASSLILERNEQFF. The CDR3 DNA follows: TGCGCCAGCAGCCTGATTCTCGAACGGAATGAGCAGTTCTTC.

DNA of the CDR3: TGTGCCAGCAGCACTAACCGGGACAGGGTCTACAATGAGCAGTTCTTC. Encoded protein: CASSTNRDRVYNEQFF. The chain uses TRBV7-8 and TRBJ2-1, with TRBD1 matching 9 bases. V lost 5 bases and J lost 3; bases outside the gene matches: 8. Germline V gene data show CDR1 as SGHVS and CDR2 as FQNEAQ. CDR3 size: 16 residues.

The gene calls are TRBV7-2 and TRBJ1-1; TRBD1 matches 7 bases. V lost 5 bases and J lost 5; bases outside the gene matches: 11. This CDR3 contains 15 residues. Per germline, CDR1 SGHTA and CDR2 FQGNSA. CDR3 sequence: CASSAPTGEGTEAFF. As DNA, the CDR3 is TGTGCCAGCAGCGCCCCAACAGGGGAGGGAACTGAAGCTTTCTTT.